This T cell receptor (beta chain) stems from a study of T cell repertoires in cytomegalovirus infection. As for the study in general: In public TCR beta signatures, there were indications of both CMV infection and matching HLA type. General study results and limits: The ex vivo response was dominated by HLA-C-restricted CMV-specific TCR beta clonotypes.

Worth noting for this clonotype: Its antigen is undetermined.

The CDR3 has 14 residues. The V end was cut by 6 bases, the J end by 4 bases, with 15 bases between. Germline V lookup: CDR1 MNHNY, CDR2 SVGAGI (reference sequence). MiXCR, run by TCRdb on the reads, gives a single entry per CDR3 protein. The sample includes about 920,000 distinct CDR3 sequences, 31% of them seen just once. This specimen consisted of cultured CD8+ T cells from PBMCs, obtained from culture after CMV antigen stimulation. The rearrangement joins TRBV6-6 to TRBJ1-2; D ambiguous. The TCR sequence derives from a human donor in good health (CMV status not recorded). Some clones in this sample may be carry-over from other donors' samples. The CDR3 reads CASRPTTPVYGYTF. The CDR3 DNA follows: TGTGCCAGCAGACCCACAACACCGGTCTATGGCTACACCTTC.